This T cell receptor (beta chain) originates from a study of blood T cells in healthy people across ages. Study-wide background: Capturing about one barcoded beta molecule per two T cells was achieved by template switching.

CDR1 is SEHNR, CDR2 FQNEAQ, per germline (reference sequence). The CDR3 spans 13 residues. Between the trimmed V and J ends, which lost 5 bases and 5 bases, there was a span of 10 bases. A sample-barcoded 5' primer and a J-beta primer mix were used in a second PCR of roughly 6 to 11 cycles. TCRdb analysed the 5' RACE reads with MiXCR anew, one entry per CDR3 protein. This sample has under 800,000 distinct CDR3 sequences, with 40% to 45% found just once. The sequencing input was blood. This TCR came from a woman aged 55-69 years in good health. The rearrangement uses TRBV7-9 and TRBJ1-5, with D possibly being TRBD1 (5 bases). The CDR3 DNA reads as TGTGCCAGCAGCCCCGGGGCGGATCAGCCCCAGCATTTT. As protein: CASSPGADQPQHF.